Listed below are T cell receptor beta chains from one sample, sequenced in a study of CD8 T cells in ankylosing spondylitis. TCRdb passed the 5' RACE reads through MiXCR, listing each CDR3 protein once. This sample has about 210,000 distinct CDR3 sequences; under 8.5% occur once, and the top ten carry around 4.8%. The sample was blood, either unsorted or a sorted T cell fraction (not recorded which). The receptors stem from a female donor with ankylosing spondylitis or in good health (not recorded which). CDR3s include the opening cysteine and the closing phenylalanine or tryptophan. D genes are given only for firm matches. Not all rows give a size; the values are once, few, many and, for expanded clones, a class.

v_gene	len	abundance	j_gene	d_gene	CDR3nt	CDR3aa
TRBV6-5	16	many	TRBJ1-2	TRBD1	TGTGCCAGCAGTTCCGAGACAGGGGTGAGGAGGGACGGCTACACCTTC	CASSSETGVRRDGYTF
TRBV29-1	17	many	TRBJ2-2	TRBD2	TGCAGCGTTGACTTGACTGCGGGAGAGGTTGGCACCGGGGAGCTGTTTTTT	CSVDLTAGEVGTGELFF
TRBV10-3	16	-	TRBJ2-6	-	TGTGCCATCAGTGAATTACGGCGGACTCCGGCCAACGTCCTGACTTTC	CAISELRRTPANVLTF
TRBV7-2	15	few	TRBJ2-3	TRBD2	TGTGCCAGCAGCTTGAGCAGCGGGAGTTCAGATACGCAGTATTTT	CASSLSSGSSDTQYF
TRBV16	13	many	TRBJ1-1	-	TGTGCCAGCAGCCATCTATATAAGGGGCAAGCTTTCTTT	CASSHLYKGQAFF
TRBV6-2/TRBV6-3	16	-	TRBJ1-4	-	TGTGCCAGCAGCCTCCCCGGACACTCCCTGGAGGAAAAACTGTTTTTT	CASSLPGHSLEEKLFF
TRBV5-1	16	many	TRBJ2-2	-	TGCGCCAGCAGAGCACCCGGGACAACGAACACCGGGGAGCTGTTTTTT	CASRAPGTTNTGELFF
TRBV6-2/TRBV6-3	14	-	TRBJ1-2	-	TGTGCCAGCAGTTACGAGGCCGGGGACTATGGCTACACCTTC	CASSYEAGDYGYTF
TRBV7-8	20	many	TRBJ2-1	-	TGTGCCAGCAGTCATCCCAGGGGCATTAGACGGGGTTCGGCCTACAATGAGCAGTTCTTC	CASSHPRGIRRGSAYNEQFF
TRBV4-1	15	many	TRBJ1-4	-	TGCGCCAGCAGCCAATCTGTGCAGGCTGGGGAAAAACTGTTTTTT	CASSQSVQAGEKLFF
TRBV19	14	few	TRBJ2-1	-	TGTGCCAGTAGTTACAGGGTGGCCCTTAATGAGCAGTTCTTC	CASSYRVALNEQFF
TRBV11-2	18	many	TRBJ2-7	TRBD2	TGTGCCAGCAGCTTTTCTCTAGCGGGCGGGGAATTATCCTACGAGCAGTACTTC	CASSFSLAGGELSYEQYF
TRBV20-1	12	many	TRBJ2-7	TRBD1	TGCAGTGCGGGGACAGGGGACTACGAGCAGTACTTC	CSAGTGDYEQYF
TRBV5-1	15	many	TRBJ2-2	-	TGCGCCAGCAGCCTAAGAACAGGGAACACCGGGGAGCTGTTTTTT	CASSLRTGNTGELFF
TRBV20-1	14	few	TRBJ2-7	-	TGCAGTGCTAGACCACCTTCAGACGGCTACGAGCAGTACTTC	CSARPPSDGYEQYF
TRBV20-1	14	many	TRBJ2-2	-	TGCAGTGTCCAGGGGAACTCAGCGCTCCGGGAGCTGTTTTTT	CSVQGNSALRELFF
TRBV6-1	13	many	TRBJ1-2	-	TGTGCCAGCAGACCGTCCCGAGGATTTGGCTACACCTTC	CASRPSRGFGYTF
TRBV29-1	11	many	TRBJ2-1	-	TGCAGCGTTGACAGGGCCCATGAGCAGTTCTTC	CSVDRAHEQFF
TRBV6-4	19	many	TRBJ1-1	-	TGTGCCAGCAGTCCAGGCCTCGGGCGTCACTCCATGTGGAACACTGAAGCTTTCTTT	CASSPGLGRHSMWNTEAFF
TRBV27	16	many	TRBJ2-3	TRBD2	TGTGCCAGCGGACCGACTAGCGGGAGTTCAACAGATACGCAGTATTTT	CASGPTSGSSTDTQYF
TRBV5-1	15	many	TRBJ2-3	-	TGCGCCAGCAGCTTGGCCATTTTAGCGTCTCGAACGACGGAATTT	CASSLAILASRTTEF
TRBV18	15	-	TRBJ2-5	-	TGTGCCAGCTCACCACGACGGTCGGTGGGGGAGACCCAGTACTTC	CASSPRRSVGETQYF
TRBV7-9	16	-	TRBJ2-1	-	TGTGCCAGCAGCACCCAGAGGACCCCGAGGTACAATGAGCAGTTCTTC	CASSTQRTPRYNEQFF
TRBV7-8	13	once	TRBJ2-3	-	TGTGCCAGCAGCCTTCAGAGCACAGATACGCAGTATTTT	CASSLQSTDTQYF
TRBV30	14	many	TRBJ2-1	-	TGTGCCTGGAAACCTAGGAGCTCCTACAATGAGCAGTTCTTC	CAWKPRSSYNEQFF
TRBV7-9	12	many	TRBJ1-2	-	TGTGCCAGCAGCTTAAAGGGGAATGGCTACACCTTC	CASSLKGNGYTF
TRBV20-1	13	many	TRBJ2-7	TRBD2	TGCAGTGCTTCTAGCGGGAGTACCTACGAGCAGTACTTC	CSASSGSTYEQYF
TRBV15	16	-	TRBJ2-1	-	TGTGCCACCAGCAGAGTCCCCCAGGGCGCCTACAATGAGCAGTTCTTC	CATSRVPQGAYNEQFF
TRBV7-2	13	many	TRBJ2-7	-	TGTGCCAGCAGCGCTCTAGCGAGCTACGAGCAGTACTTC	CASSALASYEQYF
TRBV9	14	many	TRBJ2-7	-	TGTGCCAGCAGCCCAGAGGGGGGCCACTACGAGCAGTACTTC	CASSPEGGHYEQYF
TRBV13	17	-	TRBJ2-5	-	TGTGCCAGCAGCGCCCGGGGGAGGTCAGGGGCCCAAGAGACCCAGTACTTC	CASSARGRSGAQETQYF
TRBV7-9	13	-	TRBJ1-2	-	TGTGCCAGCAGCTCTACAGTTAACTATGGCTACACCTTC	CASSSTVNYGYTF
TRBV7-9	14	few	TRBJ2-3	-	TGTGCCAGCAGCCCGGAAGACACCTGGGATACGCAGTATTTT	CASSPEDTWDTQYF
TRBV25-1	17	many	TRBJ1-5	TRBD1	TGTGCCAGCAGTGAATTAGGCCGAACAGGGGGAGGACAGCCCCAGCATTTT	CASSELGRTGGGQPQHF
TRBV7-8	16	many	TRBJ2-7	-	TGTGCCAGCAGCTCCTCCGGGACGCCCATTACCTACGAGCAGTACTTC	CASSSSGTPITYEQYF
TRBV18	15	many	TRBJ2-7	-	TGTGCCAGCTCACCACGTGATGGGAGCTCCTACGAGCAGTACTTC	CASSPRDGSSYEQYF
TRBV11-2	13	many	TRBJ1-1	-	TGTGCCAGCAGCCGCCGGTCTTGGGATGAAGCTTTCTTT	CASSRRSWDEAFF
TRBV11-2	16	many	TRBJ2-3	-	TGTGCCAGCAGCCGGGGAGGTGGGGGGATCACAGATACGCAGTATTTT	CASSRGGGGITDTQYF
TRBV18	15	many	TRBJ2-1	-	TGTGCCAGCTCACCATTAACAGGGACGGCCAATGAGCAGTTCTTC	CASSPLTGTANEQFF
TRBV11-1	15	-	TRBJ1-2	-	TGTGCCAGCAGCCCTCCGGGCGACAGGCGGATCGGCTACACCTTC	CASSPPGDRRIGYTF
TRBV5-1	15	many	TRBJ2-5	TRBD1	TGCGCCAGCAGCCCGGAGGGGACAGGAGGAGAGACCCAGTACTTC	CASSPEGTGGETQYF
TRBV7-7	16	once	TRBJ2-1	TRBD2	TGTGCCAGCAGCCGTAGCGGGAGGGCCTCCTACAATGAGCAGTTCTTC	CASSRSGRASYNEQFF
TRBV3-1	14	many	TRBJ2-7	TRBD1	TGTGCCAGCAGTCGGACAGGGACCTTCTACGAGCAGTACTTC	CASSRTGTFYEQYF
TRBV6-1	17	many	TRBJ2-5	TRBD2	TGTGCCAGCACTAGGGGCTGGGCTAGCGGGGTTCAAGAGACCCAGTACTTC	CASTRGWASGVQETQYF
TRBV11-2	16	few	TRBJ2-7	TRBD2	TGTGCCAGCAGCTTTGGGGGTTCGGGGGGACTCGACGAGCAGTACTTC	CASSFGGSGGLDEQYF
TRBV12-3/TRBV12-4	15	few	TRBJ2-7	TRBD2	TGTGCCAGCAGACATAGCGGGAGAGGTTCCTACGAGCAGTACTTC	CASRHSGRGSYEQYF
TRBV29-1	13	many	TRBJ2-7	-	TGCAGCGTGGGGGGTGGATTTTCAGGCGAGCAGTACTTC	CSVGGGFSGEQYF
TRBV2	13	-	TRBJ1-5	-	TGTGCCAGCAGTGAAACCCGGGCGGAGCCCCAGCATTTT	CASSETRAEPQHF
TRBV28	15	many	TRBJ2-5	TRBD1	TGTGCCAGCAGATCCGGGACAGATTTACGGGAGACCCAGTACTTC	CASRSGTDLRETQYF
TRBV5-5	16	many	TRBJ2-2	TRBD2	TGTGCCAGCAGCTTAACGACTAGCGGCAACACCGGGGAGCTGTTTTTT	CASSLTTSGNTGELFF
TRBV7-9	13	many	TRBJ1-2	TRBD1	TGTGCCAGCAGCCTCCGGGACAGTCTGGGCTACACCTTC	CASSLRDSLGYTF